One sample yielded the 7 T cell receptor beta chains listed below, sequenced in a study of T cell repertoires in cytomegalovirus infection. One entry per CDR3 protein, called by TCRdb with MiXCR from the reads. This table holds 750,000 to 900,000 distinct CDR3 sequences, about 29% found once. The antigens for these receptors are not known. This specimen was cultured CD8+ T cells from PBMCs, taken from culture after CMV antigen stimulation. Receptor source: a human donor in good health (CMV status not recorded). Some clones in this sample may be carry-over from other donors' samples.

CDR3 amino acids: CASSLAGRGYSYNEQFF. In DNA, the CDR3 is TGTGCCAGCAGCTTAGCTGGGCGGGGGTACTCCTACAATGAGCAGTTCTTC. This chain joins TRBV7-2 and TRBJ2-1; 7 nucleotides match TRBD2. CDR1 and CDR2 (germline): SGHTA, FQGNSA. CDR3 length: 17 residues. J lost 0 bases, V lost 0 bases, and 5 bases had no gene match.

This clonotype was counted a few times. The chain employs TRBV11-2 and TRBJ2-3; 7 nucleotides match TRBD2. CDR1 is SGHAT and CDR2 is FQNNGV in the germline V gene. The V segment lost 5 bases and the J segment 5 bases; nucleotides outside the gene matches: 10. The CDR3 totals 15 residues. This chain's CDR3 is CASSPHGGREDTQYF. The CDR3 nucleotides read TGTGCCAGCAGCCCCCATGGAGGGAGGGAAGATACGCAGTATTTT.

The chain carries TRBV10-3 and TRBJ2-2; D possibly corresponds to TRBD1 (5 bases). From germline, CDR1 is ENHRY and CDR2 SYGVKD. The CDR3 is made up of 13 amino acids. Between the trimmed V and J ends, which lost 7 bases and 3 bases, there was a span of 9 bases. The CDR3 DNA follows: TGTGCCATCATTGGACAAGACACCGGGGAGCTGTTTTTT. Translated, it gives CAIIGQDTGELFF.

This clonotype came up a few times. The V gene is TRBV7-9, the J gene TRBJ2-1, with 10 bases aligning to TRBD2. Trimming took 5 bases from V and 4 from J; bases not matched to a gene: 8. There are 16 residues in the CDR3. Germline values: CDR1 SEHNR, CDR2 FQNEAQ (reference sequence). The DNA for the CDR3 is TGTGCCAGCAGCCAAACTAGCGGGGCCCCGTACAATGAGCAGTTCTTC. It encodes CASSQTSGAPYNEQFF.

The gene calls are TRBV27 and TRBJ2-1; D gene ambiguous. Per the germline V gene, CDR1 is MNHEY and CDR2 is SMNVEV (reference sequence). The V end lost 5 bases, the J end lost 4 bases, and 12 bases lay between the germline ends. The CDR3 runs 14 residues. The CDR3 bases are TGTGCCAGCAGTCCCCTGGGCGGTTACAATGAGCAGTTCTTC. It encodes CASSPLGGYNEQFF.

The sample holds a few counts of this clonotype. The CDR3 loop reads CASSRVTPGPLSETQYF. CDR3 coding DNA: TGTGCCAGCAGTCGAGTTACCCCGGGACCACTATCCGAGACCCAGTACTTC. The rearrangement uses TRBV27 and TRBJ2-5; either TRBD1 or TRBD2 may supply D (5 bases each). CDR3 size: 17 residues. The V gene lost 5 bases and the J gene lost 5 bases, with 24 bases spanning the gap. Germline lookup yields CDR1 MNHEY and CDR2 SMNVEV (reference sequence).

This clonotype was detected a few times. The V gene is TRBV12-3 or TRBV12-4, the J gene TRBJ1-5, with no clear D. The germline V and J ends were trimmed by 1 base and 1 base, with 17 bases remaining between them. The CDR3 has 18 residues. Written as DNA, the CDR3 is TGTGCCAGCAGTTTAGAGTCATTGGCGGGTCCCAGCAATCAGCCCCAGCATTTT. Translated, it gives CASSLESLAGPSNQPQHF.